This TCR beta chain originates from a study of response to subunit inactivated influenza vaccine. This clonotype occurred many times. Antigen specificity is unknown. General study findings and limits: Each seasonal influenza vaccination, the authors suggested, recruits few new T cells.

From the RT-PCR reads, TCRdb called clonotypes with MiXCR, one entry per CDR3 protein. Of hundreds of thousands of distinct CDR3 sequences detected, 15% to 19% appear once; the ten largest clones hold roughly 11%. Germline-derived CDR1 and CDR2 are LNHNV and YYDKDF (reference sequence). The CDR3 extends over 13 amino acids. V lost 2 bases to trimming and J lost 3 bases, with 8 bases between them. V and J are TRBV15 and TRBJ2-7; D uncertain. The sequencing used PBMCs from blood, collected 11 to 12 days after vaccination. This TCR derives from a man between 50 and 59 years old who received an inactivated influenza vaccine. The CDR3 sequence is CATSRPGYYEQYF. In nucleotides, the CDR3 is TGTGCCACCAGCAGACCCGGTTACTACGAGCAGTACTTC. The full variable domain, with the rest looked up from reference TRBV15 and TRBJ2-7, is DAMVIQNPRYQVTQFGKPVTLSCSQTLNHNVMYWYQQKSSQAPKLLFHYYDKDFNNEADTPDNFQSRRPNTSFCFLDIRSPGLGDTAMYLCATSRPGYYEQYFGPGTRLTVT.